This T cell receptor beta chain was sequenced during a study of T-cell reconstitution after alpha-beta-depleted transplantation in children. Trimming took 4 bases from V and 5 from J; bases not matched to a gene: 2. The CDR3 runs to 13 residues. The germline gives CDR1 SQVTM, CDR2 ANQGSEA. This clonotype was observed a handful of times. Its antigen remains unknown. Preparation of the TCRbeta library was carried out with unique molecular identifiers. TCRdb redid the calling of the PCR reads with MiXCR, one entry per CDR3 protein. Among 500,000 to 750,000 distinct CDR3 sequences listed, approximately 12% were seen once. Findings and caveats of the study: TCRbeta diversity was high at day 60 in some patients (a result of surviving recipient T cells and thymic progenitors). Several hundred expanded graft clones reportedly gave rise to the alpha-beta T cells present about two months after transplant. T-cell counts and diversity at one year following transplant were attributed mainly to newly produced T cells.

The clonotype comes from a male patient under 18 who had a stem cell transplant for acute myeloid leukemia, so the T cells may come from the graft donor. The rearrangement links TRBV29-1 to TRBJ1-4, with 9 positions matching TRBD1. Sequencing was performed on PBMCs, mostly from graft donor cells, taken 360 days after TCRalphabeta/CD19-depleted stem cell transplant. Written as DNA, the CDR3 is TGCAGCGTTGGACAGGGGGTAAATGAAAAACTGTTTTTT. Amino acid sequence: CSVGQGVNEKLFF.